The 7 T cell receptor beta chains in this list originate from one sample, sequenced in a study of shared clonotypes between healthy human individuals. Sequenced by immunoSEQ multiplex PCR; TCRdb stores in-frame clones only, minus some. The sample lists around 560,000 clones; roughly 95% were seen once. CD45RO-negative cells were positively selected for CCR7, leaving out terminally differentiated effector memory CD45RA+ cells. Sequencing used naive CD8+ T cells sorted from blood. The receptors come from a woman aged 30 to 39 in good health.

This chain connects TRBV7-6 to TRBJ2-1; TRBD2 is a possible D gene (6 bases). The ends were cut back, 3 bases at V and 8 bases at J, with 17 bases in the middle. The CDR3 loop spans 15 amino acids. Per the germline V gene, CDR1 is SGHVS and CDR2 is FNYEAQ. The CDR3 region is CASSLAGLKRDEQFF. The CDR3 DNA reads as TGTGCCAGCAGCTTGGCCGGACTAAAAAGGGATGAGCAGTTCTTC. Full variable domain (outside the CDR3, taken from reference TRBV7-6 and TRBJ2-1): GAGVSQSPRYKVTKRGQDVALRCDPISGHVSLYWYRQALGQGPEFLTYFNYEAQQDKSGLPNDRFSAERPEGSISTLTIQRTEQRDSAMYRCASSLAGLKRDEQFFGPGTRLTVL.

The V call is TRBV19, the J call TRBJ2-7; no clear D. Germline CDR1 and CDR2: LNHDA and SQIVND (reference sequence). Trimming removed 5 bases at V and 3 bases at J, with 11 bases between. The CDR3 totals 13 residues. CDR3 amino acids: CASSVRTDYEQYF. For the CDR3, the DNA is TGTGCCAGTAGTGTCCGGACCGACTACGAGCAGTACTTC.

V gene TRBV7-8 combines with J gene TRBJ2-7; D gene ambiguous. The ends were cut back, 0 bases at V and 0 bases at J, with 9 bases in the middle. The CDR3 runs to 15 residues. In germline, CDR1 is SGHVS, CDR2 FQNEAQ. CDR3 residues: CASSLAARSSYEQYF. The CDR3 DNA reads TGTGCCAGCAGCTTAGCTGCCCGGAGCTCCTACGAGCAGTACTTC.

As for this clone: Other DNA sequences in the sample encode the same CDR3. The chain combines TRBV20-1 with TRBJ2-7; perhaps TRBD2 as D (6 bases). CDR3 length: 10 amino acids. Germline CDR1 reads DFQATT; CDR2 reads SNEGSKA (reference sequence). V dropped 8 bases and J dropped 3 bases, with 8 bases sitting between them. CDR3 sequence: CSTGGYEQYF. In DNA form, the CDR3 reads TGCAGTACCGGGGGCTACGAGCAGTACTTC.

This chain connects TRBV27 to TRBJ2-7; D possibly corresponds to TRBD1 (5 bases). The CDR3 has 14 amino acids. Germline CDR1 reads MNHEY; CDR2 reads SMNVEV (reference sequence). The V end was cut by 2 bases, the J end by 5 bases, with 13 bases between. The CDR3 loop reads CASSLTVQGNEQYF. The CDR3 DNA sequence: TGTGCCAGCAGTTTAACCGTTCAGGGAAACGAGCAGTACTTC.

The CDR3 protein is CASSPKGPLRNEKLFF. CDR3 coding DNA: TGTGCCAGCAGCCCTAAAGGGCCTCTCAGGAATGAAAAACTGTTTTTT. The J gene is TRBJ1-4, the V gene TRBV11-2; D not resolved. The V end was cut by 5 bases, the J end by 5 bases, with 18 bases between. From germline, CDR1 is SGHAT and CDR2 FQNNGV. The CDR3 is 16 residues long.

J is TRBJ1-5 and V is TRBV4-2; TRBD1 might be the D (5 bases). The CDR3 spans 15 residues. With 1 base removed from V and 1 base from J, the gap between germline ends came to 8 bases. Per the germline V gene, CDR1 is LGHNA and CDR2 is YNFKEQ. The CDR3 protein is CASSQVRDSNQPQHF. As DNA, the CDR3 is TGTGCCAGCAGCCAAGTCAGGGACAGCAATCAGCCCCAGCATTTT.